These 10 T cell receptor beta chains were sequenced from one sample in a study of blood T cell repertoires in COVID-19. The data were produced by immunoSEQ multiplex PCR, yet TCRdb's version contains in-frame clones alone and is incomplete. Of 150,000 to 190,000 clones listed, roughly nine tenths are singletons. Sequences were obtained from peripheral blood. These receptors all come from a middle-aged woman with acute or convalescent COVID-19.

V and J are TRBV19 and TRBJ1-1; a possible D gene is TRBD1 (6 bases). The CDR3 length is 16 residues. The germline V gene has CDR1 LNHDA and CDR2 SQIVND (reference sequence). V was trimmed by 4 bases and J by 2 bases, leaving 17 bases between them. The CDR3 spells CASSTTNRALNTEAFF. The CDR3 region has the DNA TGTGCCAGTAGTACAACCAACAGGGCGTTAAACACTGAAGCTTTCTTT.

This clone was counted ten times or more. The chain has TRBV11-3 and TRBJ2-2, with D perhaps matching TRBD1 (6 bases). The CDR3 sequence is 15 residues long. Trimming took off 5 bases at V and 1 base at J, with 11 bases between the two ends. Germline V gene sequence: CDR1 SGHNT, CDR2 YENEEA. CDR3 sequence: CASSPRTENTGELFF. DNA of the CDR3: TGTGCCAGCAGCCCAAGGACAGAGAACACCGGGGAGCTGTTTTTT.

The V and J genes are TRBV28 and TRBJ2-7; a possible D gene is TRBD2 (7 bases). There are 14 residues in the CDR3. The V and J ends lost 5 bases and 7 bases respectively, with 18 bases between them. Germline V CDR1 and CDR2: MDHEN, SYDVKM. The CDR3 sequence: CASSRGGLGEEQYF. As DNA, the CDR3 is TGTGCCAGCAGTAGGGGGGGACTCGGGGAAGAGCAGTACTTC.

The rearrangement joins TRBV27 to TRBJ1-5; tentative D call: TRBD1 (5 bases). Germline CDR1 is MNHEY and CDR2 is SMNVEV (reference sequence). The CDR3 contains 12 residues. Between the trimmed V and J ends, which lost 5 bases and 5 bases, there was a span of 7 bases. The CDR3 region has the DNA TGTGCCAGCAGTATGACAGATCAGCCCCAGCATTTT. This gives the protein CASSMTDQPQHF.

The chain joins TRBV4-1 to TRBJ2-7; the D gene is possibly TRBD1 (6 bases). Germline-derived CDR1 and CDR2 are MGHRA and YSYEKL. V gave up 2 bases and J gave up 1 base, with 30 bases separating them. CDR3 length equals 21 residues. The CDR3 sequence is CASSQSWVPATGSLLSYEQYF. As DNA, the CDR3 is TGCGCCAGCAGCCAAAGTTGGGTCCCTGCGACAGGATCGCTATTGTCCTACGAGCAGTACTTC.

The rearrangement joins TRBV10-3 to TRBJ1-2, with TRBD1 as a possible D gene (6 bases). The V gene lost 3 bases and the J gene lost 0 bases, with 14 bases spanning the gap. The CDR3 sequence is 16 residues long. The germline V gene has CDR1 ENHRY and CDR2 SYGVKD. CDR3 bases: TGTGCCATCAGTGACCCCGGGACACTCCCTAACTATGGCTACACCTTC. Protein: CAISDPGTLPNYGYTF.

The chain links TRBV6-5 to TRBJ2-7; TRBD1 might be the D (5 bases). With 6 bases removed from V and 2 bases from J, the gap between germline ends came to 11 bases. Germline V gene sequence: CDR1 MNHEY, CDR2 SVGAGI. This CDR3 is 13 amino acids long. CDR3 residues: CASRRTLAYEQYF. The CDR3 bases are TGTGCCAGCAGGAGGACATTAGCCTACGAGCAGTACTTC.

The CDR3: CASSPDTPKEAFF. In DNA, the CDR3 is TGTGCCAGCAGCCCGGACACCCCAAAGGAAGCTTTCTTT. J is TRBJ1-1 and V is TRBV12-3 or TRBV12-4; weak D call: TRBD1 (5 bases). V lost 6 bases and J lost 8, with 16 bases in between. There are 13 residues in the CDR3.

CDR3 DNA: TGCGCCAGCTGCCAGAATGTGGCGGGTTTACAAGAGACCCAGTACTTC. It yields the protein CASCQNVAGLQETQYF. The chain combines TRBV5-1 with TRBJ2-5, with D maybe TRBD2 (5 bases). The V gene's germline CDR1 is SGHRS and CDR2 YFSETQ. Trimming cost V 7 bases and J 2 bases, with 21 bases left between them. The CDR3 totals 16 residues.

This clone was recorded once. This chain connects TRBV30 to TRBJ2-5; TRBD2 matches 10 bases. V dropped 7 bases and J dropped 4; count of bases not matched to a gene: 3. The CDR3 is 12 amino acids. Germline-derived CDR1 and CDR2 are GTSNPN and SVGIG (reference sequence). This CDR3 is CASSGSAETQYF. For the CDR3, the DNA is TGTGCCTCTAGCGGGAGCGCAGAGACCCAGTACTTC.